Reported below is one T cell receptor (beta chain). TCR beta CDR3 regions were amplified from RNA transcripts. HTBI primers drove first-round RT-PCR of the TCR CDR3. One entry per CDR3 protein, called by TCRdb with MiXCR from the multiplex PCR reads. The table lists 500,000 to 650,000 distinct CDR3 sequences, 13% to 15% of them singletons. Germline values: CDR1 MRHNA, CDR2 SNTAGT. The length of the CDR3 is 14 residues. J gave up 7 bases and V 6 bases, and 8 bases lay outside the gene matches. The data originate from a study of T cells in Graves' hyperthyroidism and ophthalmopathy. On the study more broadly: Before treatment of any kind, peripheral blood was taken at initial diagnosis.

Exclusion criteria comprised uncontrolled infection, other autoimmune disease, pregnancy or lactation. Sequencing input: blood. The sequence was obtained from a woman in her thirties or forties with Graves' hyperthyroidism. This sequence joins TRBV6-4 and TRBJ2-7, with 11 bases fitting TRBD2. CDR3 sequence (DNA): TGTGCCAGCAGCCCTATAGCGGGAGGGCCGGAGCAGTACTTC. This gives the protein CASSPIAGGPEQYF.